This T cell receptor beta chain was recovered during a study of blood T cell repertoires in COVID-19. The CDR3 is 16 residues long. After removal of 6 bases from V and 8 bases from J, the junction contained 14 bases not matched to a gene. Measured with immunoSEQ multiplex PCR; TCRdb has only the in-frame clones, and not every one. Of 25,000 or so clones listed, just over 85% are singletons. The V call is TRBV23-1, the J call TRBJ2-1; 9 bases are shared with TRBD1. TRBV23-1 is labeled an ORF, and its function is uncertain. The source is an older man in a cohort sampled during active COVID-19. The sequencing sample was made of peripheral blood. The DNA of the CDR3 is TGCGCCAGCAGCACAGATCCGGGACAGGGAGGTTATGAGCAGTTCTTC. Protein product: CASSTDPGQGGYEQFF.